The T cell receptor (beta chain) described here comes from a study of blood T cell repertoires in COVID-19. About the research overall: The samples span acute and convalescent COVID-19 from the United States, Italy and Spain.

Original methodology: Reference gene primer amplification gave estimated nucleated cell counts. Repertoires were generated with immunoSEQ multiplex PCR, while TCRdb's copy carries only in-frame clones and drops some. The DNA gave D and trimming, while V, J and clone size come from that table. The repertoire includes 210,000 or so clones, about 90% of them detected once, and roughly 3.2% sits in the top ten. This CDR3 region has 14 residues. Germline CDR1 is LGHDT and CDR2 is YNNKEL (reference sequence). The germline V and J ends were trimmed by 3 bases and 3 bases, with 10 bases remaining between them. Only one count was recorded for this clone. Recruitment covered over 20 US areas and drew participants whose ages spanned about 18 to 90 years.

This clonotype was sampled from a woman aged 45-65 years in a cohort exposed to, infected with or recovered from COVID-19 (not recorded which). The V call is TRBV3-1 (or the pseudogene TRBV3-2), the J call TRBJ2-3; the D is unclear. The sequencing sample was made of PBMCs or T cells enriched from blood (not recorded which). As DNA, the CDR3 is TGTGCCAGCAGCCAGTTGGGCCGGACAGATACGCAGTATTTT. Translation: CASSQLGRTDTQYF.